The 17 T cell receptor beta chains presented below share a single source sample, sequenced in a study of T cell responses to AZD1222 COVID-19 vaccine. TCRdb's copy holds only in-frame clones and misses some; the assay was immunoSEQ multiplex PCR. The data contain roughly 120,000 clones, around 83% of them singletons. Sequenced material: peripheral blood, taken 28 days after the second AZD1222 dose. These receptors all come from an adult who received the AZD1222 COVID-19 vaccine.

This sequence joins TRBV6-2 or TRBV6-3 and TRBJ1-6; D gene unclear. Per the germline V gene, CDR1 is MNHEY and CDR2 is SVGEGT. This CDR3 is 13 amino acids long. Trimming took 4 bases from V and 7 from J, leaving 8 bases between them. CDR3 sequence (DNA): TGTGCCAGCAGTTGGATGGGCAATTCACCCCTCCACTTT. Protein product: CASSWMGNSPLHF.

This chain joins TRBV6-5 and TRBJ2-5; D might be TRBD2 (5 bases). From germline, CDR1 is MNHEY and CDR2 SVGAGI. This CDR3 is 15 amino acids long. Trimming left V 6 bases short and J 1 base short, with 15 bases between. The CDR3 here is CASSPGDKAQETQYF. DNA for the CDR3: TGTGCCAGCAGCCCCGGGGATAAGGCCCAAGAGACCCAGTACTTC.

The V and J genes are TRBV5-8 and TRBJ2-1; 8 positions match TRBD1. V shed 2 bases and J 0 bases; nucleotides not matched to a gene: 7. CDR3 length: 17 amino acids. The germline CDR1 and CDR2 sequences are SGHTS and YDEGEE. The CDR3 sequence: CASSFPGGWNSYNEQFF. The CDR3 DNA is TGTGCCAGCAGCTTCCCAGGGGGCTGGAACTCCTACAATGAGCAGTTCTTC.

The V call is TRBV5-5, the J call TRBJ1-2, with 8 positions matching TRBD1. The CDR3 has 13 residues. The V segment lost 5 bases and the J segment 4 bases; nucleotides outside the gene matches: 4. The germline V gene has CDR1 SGHKS and CDR2 YYEKEE (reference sequence). The CDR3 DNA is TGTGCCAGCAGACCCGACAGGGGCTATGGCTACACCTTC. It translates to CASRPDRGYGYTF.

The rearrangement links TRBV11-3 to TRBJ1-4; TRBD1 matches at 11 bases. Germline lookup yields CDR1 SGHNT and CDR2 YENEEA. This CDR3 contains 14 residues. V was pared by 5 bases and J by 8 bases, with 4 bases of the junction left unmatched. The CDR3 is CASSLRDRGEKLFF. The CDR3 DNA reads as TGTGCCAGCAGCCTACGGGACAGGGGGGAAAAACTGTTTTTT.

The V and J genes are TRBV4-2 and TRBJ2-2; D is ambiguous. Germline CDR1 reads LGHNA; CDR2 reads YNFKEQ. The CDR3 length is 12 residues. V shed 1 base and J shed 5 bases, with 2 bases lying between them. Written as DNA, the CDR3 is TGTGCCAGCAGCCAAGCGACCGGGGAGCTGTTTTTT. It encodes CASSQATGELFF.

The rearrangement uses TRBV5-6 and TRBJ1-4, with D unclear. V was clipped by 4 bases and J by 4 bases, with 8 bases between them. Per germline, CDR1 SGHDT and CDR2 YYEEEE. This CDR3 has 13 residues. Here the CDR3 reads CASSTGRNEKLFF. Written as DNA, the CDR3 is TGTGCCAGCAGCACCGGCCGTAATGAAAAACTGTTTTTT.

The chain employs TRBV6-5 and TRBJ2-7; D remains ambiguous. CDR1 is MNHEY, CDR2 SVGAGI, per germline. The CDR3 runs to 13 residues. With 4 bases removed from V and 6 bases from J, the gap between germline ends came to 13 bases. This CDR3 reads CASSSTPSSEQYF. The CDR3 nucleotides read TGTGCCAGCAGTTCCACCCCTAGTAGCGAGCAGTACTTC.

V usage is TRBV3-1 (or the pseudogene TRBV3-2) and J usage is TRBJ1-2, with 7 bases matching TRBD1. CDR1 LGHDT and CDR2 YNNKEL come from the germline V gene (reference sequence). J gave up 4 bases and V 2 bases, and 13 bases lay outside the gene matches. The CDR3 runs 17 residues. This chain's CDR3 is CASSQFFQGVTSYGYTF. Written as DNA, the CDR3 is TGTGCCAGCAGCCAATTCTTTCAGGGGGTTACATCCTATGGCTACACCTTC.

The chain recombines TRBV10-3 with TRBJ2-7; 9 nucleotides align to TRBD2. Germline V gene data show CDR1 as ENHRY and CDR2 as SYGVKD. The CDR3 totals 16 residues. Unmatched junction bases numbered 16, after V lost 7 bases and J lost 6 bases. CDR3 in amino acids: CAITKGLAHVVSEQYF. CDR3 in DNA: TGTGCCATCACCAAGGGACTAGCTCACGTCGTGAGCGAGCAGTACTTC.

The chain carries TRBV4-1 and TRBJ2-7; no clear D gene. The length of the CDR3 is 14 residues. Germline V gene sequence: CDR1 MGHRA, CDR2 YSYEKL. With 2 bases removed from V and 1 base from J, the gap between germline ends came to 9 bases. Written as DNA, the CDR3 is TGCGCCAGCAGCCAACCCCCAGGATCCTACGAGCAGTACTTC. This encodes CASSQPPGSYEQYF.

V gene TRBV7-2 combines with J gene TRBJ1-6; D unclear. The CDR3 loop spans 16 amino acids. CDR1 and CDR2 from the germline V gene are SGHTA and FQGNSA. Trimming cost V 3 bases and J 4 bases, with 13 bases left between them. CDR3 in amino acids: CASSFPYPTYNSPLHF. The CDR3 nucleotides read TGTGCCAGCAGCTTCCCGTATCCTACTTATAATTCACCCCTCCACTTT.

The chain combines TRBV6-4 with TRBJ1-2; TRBD1 aligns across 7 bases. This CDR3 comprises 13 residues. Germline V lookup: CDR1 MRHNA, CDR2 SNTAGT. The junction had 6 bases not matched to a gene; V was cut back by 3 bases and J by 8 bases. As DNA, the CDR3 is TGTGCCAGCAGTGAAACAGGGGTCTTCGGCTACACCTTC. It codes for CASSETGVFGYTF.

This chain links TRBV18 with TRBJ2-5; 10 bases fit TRBD1. The V segment lost 4 bases and the J segment 2 bases; nucleotides outside the gene matches: 1. The CDR3 covers 14 residues. Germline CDR1 KGHSH, CDR2 LQKENI. The CDR3 here is CASSRTGGQETQYF. CDR3 sequence (DNA): TGTGCCAGCTCACGGACAGGGGGGCAAGAGACCCAGTACTTC.

This clone was seen only a few times. The chain joins TRBV5-6 to TRBJ1-2; 7 bases are shared with TRBD1. With 1 base clipped from V and 2 bases from J, the junction kept 11 bases outside the gene matches. The length of the CDR3 is 17 residues. The germline gives CDR1 SGHDT, CDR2 YYEEEE. This chain's CDR3 is CASSLRGPVGPNYGYTF. DNA of the CDR3: TGTGCCAGCAGCTTGAGGGGGCCAGTGGGGCCCAACTATGGCTACACCTTC.

The rearrangement joins TRBV7-9 to TRBJ2-5; TRBD1 matches 8 bases. Germline CDR1 is SEHNR and CDR2 is FQNEAQ (reference sequence). This CDR3 is 13 amino acids long. Unmatched junction bases numbered 2, after V lost 3 bases and J lost 5 bases. The CDR3 DNA reads TGTGCCAGCAGCTTGACAGGGGTCGAGACCCAGTACTTC. Translation gives CASSLTGVETQYF. Together with reference TRBV7-9 and TRBJ2-5, the CDR3 gives the full variable domain: DTGVSQNPRHKITKRGQNVTFRCDPISEHNRLYWYRQTLGQGPEFLTYFQNEAQLEKSRLLSDRFSAERPKGSFSTLEIQRTEQGDSAMYLCASSLTGVETQYFGPGTRLLVL.

DNA of the CDR3: TGCGCCAGCAGCACCGTGTCGGGGGGAGAGACCCAGTACTTC. Translated: CASSTVSGGETQYF. V is TRBV5-1 and J is TRBJ2-5; 7 bases align to TRBD2. Germline V gene sequence: CDR1 SGHRS, CDR2 YFSETQ. V shed 4 bases, J shed 4 bases, and the junction held 7 bases outside the gene matches. The length of the CDR3 is 14 residues.